Listed below are T cell receptor beta chains from one sample, sequenced in a study of blood T cells in healthy people across ages. TCRdb called the 5' RACE reads again in MiXCR, with one record for every CDR3 protein. The sample consists of fewer than 2 million distinct CDR3 sequences, roughly 43% of them appearing once. Material: blood. These receptors were obtained from a human donor in good health. CDR3s include the opening cysteine and the closing phenylalanine or tryptophan. The order of the fields is V gene, clone size, D gene, J gene, CDR3 DNA, CDR3 protein. A D gene is named only where the DNA matches it firmly. Where a row states a size, it is once, few, many or the class of an expanded clone; other rows omit it.

v_gene: TRBV7-9; abundance: few; d_gene: .; j_gene: TRBJ2-1; CDR3nt: TGTGCCAGCAGCCCGAAGACAGTCAACGCCTACAATGAGCAGTTCTTC; CDR3aa: CASSPKTVNAYNEQFF
v_gene: TRBV9; abundance: once; d_gene: .; j_gene: TRBJ2-3; CDR3nt: TGTGCCAGCAGCGTCCAGGGCTCAGATACGCAGTATTTT; CDR3aa: CASSVQGSDTQYF
v_gene: TRBV29-1; abundance: few; d_gene: .; j_gene: TRBJ1-2; CDR3nt: TGCAGCGTTAGAAGTGCGGAGGGCTACACCTTC; CDR3aa: CSVRSAEGYTF
v_gene: TRBV20-1; abundance: few; d_gene: .; j_gene: TRBJ1-5; CDR3nt: TGCAGTGCTAGAATAGGGTTCGATCAGCCCCAGCATTTT; CDR3aa: CSARIGFDQPQHF
v_gene: TRBV28; abundance: .; d_gene: .; j_gene: TRBJ1-1; CDR3nt: TGTGCCAGCAGTTTCGTCCAGGAAAAGACTGAAGCTTTCTTT; CDR3aa: CASSFVQEKTEAFF
v_gene: TRBV12-3/TRBV12-4; abundance: .; d_gene: .; j_gene: TRBJ1-1; CDR3nt: TGTGCCAGCACCCCGGACGGAGGGGAAGCTTTCTTT; CDR3aa: CASTPDGGEAFF
v_gene: TRBV14; abundance: .; d_gene: TRBD2; j_gene: TRBJ2-1; CDR3nt: TGTGCCAGCAGCCAACTAGCGGGGGCCAGGACATATGAGCAGTTCTTC; CDR3aa: CASSQLAGARTYEQFF
v_gene: TRBV10-3; abundance: .; d_gene: .; j_gene: TRBJ1-5; CDR3nt: TGTGCCATCAGTGAGTCAAAAAGCAATCAGCCCCAGCATTTT; CDR3aa: CAISESKSNQPQHF
v_gene: TRBV29-1; abundance: once; d_gene: .; j_gene: TRBJ2-7; CDR3nt: TGCAGCGTTGGGGCACAGGGTAGATACGAGCAGAACTTC; CDR3aa: CSVGAQGRYEQNF
v_gene: TRBV6-1; abundance: .; d_gene: TRBD2; j_gene: TRBJ2-3; CDR3nt: TGTGCCAGCAGTGAAAATTTAGCGGGGGGCACCACGACACAAGGTACGCAGTATTTT; CDR3aa: CASSENLAGGTTTQGTQYF
v_gene: TRBV28; abundance: .; d_gene: TRBD2; j_gene: TRBJ2-3; CDR3nt: TGTGCCAGCCCCAGCCCCACTAGCGGGGGGCCAGATACGCAGTATTTT; CDR3aa: CASPSPTSGGPDTQYF
v_gene: TRBV29-1; abundance: .; d_gene: .; j_gene: TRBJ2-7; CDR3nt: TGCAGCGTCCTAGAAGAAGAGAACCCCTACGAGCAGTACTTC; CDR3aa: CSVLEEENPYEQYF
v_gene: TRBV5-1; abundance: .; d_gene: TRBD1; j_gene: TRBJ1-5; CDR3nt: TGCGCCAGCAGCTTAGTCCCAGGGGGCGGTGGAACCAATCAGCCCCAGCATTTT; CDR3aa: CASSLVPGGGGTNQPQHF
v_gene: TRBV7-9; abundance: .; d_gene: .; j_gene: TRBJ1-6; CDR3nt: TGTGCCAGCAGCTCGCGGGGTAGTCACCTCCACTTT; CDR3aa: CASSSRGSHLHF
v_gene: TRBV6-1; abundance: few; d_gene: TRBD2; j_gene: TRBJ2-1; CDR3nt: TGTGCCAGCAGTCCGACTAGCGGGGGATATGAGCAGTTCTTC; CDR3aa: CASSPTSGGYEQFF
v_gene: TRBV20-1; abundance: .; d_gene: .; j_gene: TRBJ1-5; CDR3nt: TGCAGTGCTGCCTTTCAGGGTACGGACAATCAGCCCCAGCATTTT; CDR3aa: CSAAFQGTDNQPQHF
v_gene: TRBV11-2; abundance: many; d_gene: .; j_gene: TRBJ2-5; CDR3nt: TGTGCCAGCAGCTTAGGGACAGTCAAAGAGACCCAGTACTTC; CDR3aa: CASSLGTVKETQYF
v_gene: TRBV20-1; abundance: many; d_gene: TRBD2; j_gene: TRBJ2-3; CDR3nt: TGCAGTGCCAGAGCGGGGGCGGATACGCAGTATTTT; CDR3aa: CSARAGADTQYF
v_gene: TRBV30; abundance: .; d_gene: .; j_gene: TRBJ1-2; CDR3nt: TGTGCCTGGAGTGTAATATCCGGCCAGTCCGGCTACACCTTC; CDR3aa: CAWSVISGQSGYTF
v_gene: TRBV24-1; abundance: few; d_gene: .; j_gene: TRBJ2-7; CDR3nt: TGTGCCACCACTTGTTGGGGTTACTACGAGCAGTACTTC; CDR3aa: CATTCWGYYEQYF
v_gene: TRBV7-2; abundance: .; d_gene: TRBD1; j_gene: TRBJ2-3; CDR3nt: TGTGCCAACAGCTCACGACAGGGACGAGTGGAGCAGTATTTT; CDR3aa: CANSSRQGRVEQYF
v_gene: TRBV29-1; abundance: few; d_gene: TRBD1; j_gene: TRBJ2-7; CDR3nt: TGCAGCGTTGAGAAATCGGGACAGGGGGTTGGCGAGCAGTACTTC; CDR3aa: CSVEKSGQGVGEQYF
v_gene: TRBV5-1; abundance: few; d_gene: .; j_gene: TRBJ2-1; CDR3nt: TGCGCCAGCAGCTTGGCTCCGGTCAGGGTCGGCTACAATGAGCAGTTCTTC; CDR3aa: CASSLAPVRVGYNEQFF
v_gene: TRBV7-2; abundance: .; d_gene: .; j_gene: TRBJ2-2; CDR3nt: TGTGCCAGCAGCCCAGCGTGGGGGGGCCTCGGGGAGCTGTTTTTT; CDR3aa: CASSPAWGGLGELFF
v_gene: TRBV7-2; abundance: few; d_gene: TRBD1; j_gene: TRBJ1-2; CDR3nt: TGTGCCAGCAGCTTAGCGGGGACAGGGGGCTTGGGCCATGGCTACACCTTC; CDR3aa: CASSLAGTGGLGHGYTF
v_gene: TRBV5-1; abundance: .; d_gene: TRBD2; j_gene: TRBJ2-5; CDR3nt: TGCACCAGCAGCCCGGGACTAGAGGAGACCCAGTACTTC; CDR3aa: CTSSPGLEETQYF
v_gene: TRBV10-2; abundance: few; d_gene: .; j_gene: TRBJ2-1; CDR3nt: TGCGCCAGCAGTGAGTCGTTGGACTATGAGAATGAGCAGTTCTTC; CDR3aa: CASSESLDYENEQFF
v_gene: TRBV12-3/TRBV12-4; abundance: once; d_gene: .; j_gene: TRBJ1-5; CDR3nt: TGTGCCAGCAGTTTAAATTCGTGGGTCTCGCCCCAGCATTTT; CDR3aa: CASSLNSWVSPQHF
v_gene: TRBV18; abundance: .; d_gene: .; j_gene: TRBJ2-1; CDR3nt: TGTGCCAGCTCCTTGAGAATCTCGAGTGGGCAGTTCTTC; CDR3aa: CASSLRISSGQFF
v_gene: TRBV3-1; abundance: .; d_gene: .; j_gene: TRBJ2-5; CDR3nt: TGTGCCACCATCAAAACGGAAGATAGAGAGACCCAGTACTTC; CDR3aa: CATIKTEDRETQYF
v_gene: TRBV20-1; abundance: .; d_gene: TRBD1; j_gene: TRBJ2-7; CDR3nt: TGCAGTGCTATCTCACCGGGACAGGGATCGAACGAGCAGTACTTC; CDR3aa: CSAISPGQGSNEQYF
v_gene: TRBV7-9; abundance: .; d_gene: .; j_gene: TRBJ2-7; CDR3nt: TGTGCCAGCAGCTGGGTGAGACTCTCCGGTGACGAGCAGTACTTC; CDR3aa: CASSWVRLSGDEQYF
v_gene: TRBV6-2/TRBV6-3; abundance: .; d_gene: .; j_gene: TRBJ2-1; CDR3nt: TGTGCCAGCAGGGGGGACGGGGGCGGTTACAATGAGCAGTTCTTC; CDR3aa: CASRGDGGGYNEQFF
v_gene: TRBV12-3/TRBV12-4; abundance: .; d_gene: TRBD2; j_gene: TRBJ2-1; CDR3nt: TGTGCCGGCAGTCCCACCGGGACTAGCGCGAACAATGAGCAGTTCTTC; CDR3aa: CAGSPTGTSANNEQFF
v_gene: TRBV7-8; abundance: few; d_gene: .; j_gene: TRBJ2-3; CDR3nt: TGTGCCAGCAGCCCCTCGTTCACAGATACGCAGTATTTT; CDR3aa: CASSPSFTDTQYF
v_gene: TRBV27; abundance: .; d_gene: .; j_gene: TRBJ2-1; CDR3nt: TGTGCCAGCAGTTCCCGATACAGCGGAAATGAGCAGTTCTTC; CDR3aa: CASSSRYSGNEQFF
v_gene: TRBV7-2; abundance: .; d_gene: .; j_gene: TRBJ1-2; CDR3nt: TGTGCCAGCAGCTTAGAGTCGGGGCGAGCTGGCTACACCTTC; CDR3aa: CASSLESGRAGYTF
v_gene: TRBV29-1; abundance: few; d_gene: TRBD1; j_gene: TRBJ2-5; CDR3nt: TGCAGCGGGAGAAACGACAGGGAAGAGGCCCAGTACTTC; CDR3aa: CSGRNDREEAQYF
v_gene: TRBV24-1; abundance: .; d_gene: .; j_gene: TRBJ1-2; CDR3nt: TGTGCCACCGGGGGAGGGAACTATGGCTACACCTTC; CDR3aa: CATGGGNYGYTF
v_gene: TRBV10-3; abundance: .; d_gene: .; j_gene: TRBJ1-5; CDR3nt: TGTGCCATCAGACCAGACAGCAATCAGCCCCAGCATTTT; CDR3aa: CAIRPDSNQPQHF
v_gene: TRBV6-2/TRBV6-3; abundance: few; d_gene: .; j_gene: TRBJ1-5; CDR3nt: TGTGCCAGCGGAGAAGGGGGTCAGCCCCAGCATTTT; CDR3aa: CASGEGGQPQHF
v_gene: TRBV4-3; abundance: few; d_gene: .; j_gene: TRBJ1-1; CDR3nt: TGCGCCAGCAGCCAAGATGCGGCCATGAACACTGAAGCTTTCTTT; CDR3aa: CASSQDAAMNTEAFF
v_gene: TRBV20-1; abundance: .; d_gene: .; j_gene: TRBJ1-2; CDR3nt: TGCAGTGCTAGAGTCGTATCAGCTAACTATGGCTACACCTTC; CDR3aa: CSARVVSANYGYTF
v_gene: TRBV4-2; abundance: many; d_gene: .; j_gene: TRBJ2-5; CDR3nt: TGTGCCAGCAGCCACACCGTGGGCTCCCGGTACCAAGAGACCCAGTACTTC; CDR3aa: CASSHTVGSRYQETQYF
v_gene: TRBV20-1; abundance: .; d_gene: TRBD1; j_gene: TRBJ1-1; CDR3nt: TGCAGTGCTGAAGCCCCCTTGACAGGGAGGACTGAAGCTTTCTTT; CDR3aa: CSAEAPLTGRTEAFF
v_gene: TRBV7-2; abundance: .; d_gene: TRBD2; j_gene: TRBJ2-1; CDR3nt: TGTGCCAGCAGCCCCACTAGCGGGTATGACAATGAGCAGTTCTTC; CDR3aa: CASSPTSGYDNEQFF
v_gene: TRBV6-2/TRBV6-3; abundance: .; d_gene: TRBD2; j_gene: TRBJ2-1; CDR3nt: TGTGCCAGCAGTTCACTCATAGTCCTAGGGGCGGGGGGGCGACTTGAGCAGTTCTTC; CDR3aa: CASSSLIVLGAGGRLEQFF
v_gene: TRBV28; abundance: .; d_gene: TRBD2; j_gene: TRBJ2-1; CDR3nt: TGTGCCAGCATCAGCGGGGGGGCGGGCTTATACAATGAGCAGTTCTTC; CDR3aa: CASISGGAGLYNEQFF
v_gene: TRBV29-1; abundance: .; d_gene: .; j_gene: TRBJ2-3; CDR3nt: TGCAGCGTTGACGGGGACACCGGGGGTACGCAGTATTTT; CDR3aa: CSVDGDTGGTQYF
v_gene: TRBV7-9; abundance: .; d_gene: .; j_gene: TRBJ1-2; CDR3nt: TGTGCCAGCACCCCGCTCCCCGGCAGCTATGGCTACACCTTC; CDR3aa: CASTPLPGSYGYTF
v_gene: TRBV5-5; abundance: .; d_gene: .; j_gene: TRBJ1-2; CDR3nt: TGTGCCACGACAGGATGGGGATCTCCTGGCCACACCTTC; CDR3aa: CATTGWGSPGHTF
v_gene: TRBV12-3/TRBV12-4; abundance: .; d_gene: TRBD2; j_gene: TRBJ2-3; CDR3nt: TGTGCCAGCAGAACAAGCGGGGACTTCCTAGATACGCAGTATTTT; CDR3aa: CASRTSGDFLDTQYF
v_gene: TRBV12-3/TRBV12-4; abundance: .; d_gene: TRBD1; j_gene: TRBJ1-6; CDR3nt: TGTGCCAGCAGATCCTACAGGGGCGGTTCACCCCACCACTTT; CDR3aa: CASRSYRGGSPHHF